The 30 T cell receptor beta chains in this list originate from one sample, sequenced in a study of CD8 T cells in ankylosing spondylitis. TCRdb redid the calling of the 5' RACE reads with MiXCR, one entry per CDR3 protein. Of more than 60,000 distinct CDR3 sequences in the sample, under 7.5% were seen once. Sequencing input: synovial fluid, either unsorted or a sorted T cell fraction (not recorded which). These receptors were collected from a male donor with ankylosing spondylitis.

This clonotype was recorded many times. The rearrangement uses TRBV12-3 or TRBV12-4 and TRBJ2-2; TRBD2 agrees at 15 bases. This CDR3 comprises 17 residues. V was clipped by 5 bases and J by 5 bases; unmatched bases: 6. CDR3 DNA: TGTGCCAGCAGTCCCCGGGGACTAGCGGGAGGAACCGGGGAGCTGTTTTTT. It is translated as CASSPRGLAGGTGELFF.

This clonotype was counted at least ten times. The gene calls are TRBV5-1 and TRBJ1-4; D remains unclear. The germline V gene has CDR1 SGHRS and CDR2 YFSETQ. The CDR3 sequence is 15 residues long. The ends were cut back, 0 bases at V and 2 bases at J, with 8 bases in the middle. The CDR3 DNA reads as TGCGCCAGCAGCTTGGGGGGTACGACTAATGAAAAACTGTTTTTT. This codes for CASSLGGTTNEKLFF.

This clonotype was recorded many times. The rearrangement joins TRBV20-1 to TRBJ2-1; perhaps D is TRBD1 or TRBD2 (5 bases each). V shed 3 bases and J shed 3 bases, with 12 bases lying between them. The CDR3 totals 14 residues. Germline CDR1 is DFQATT and CDR2 is SNEGSKA (reference sequence). DNA of the CDR3: TGCAGTGCTAGCCGGGACGACCTCTACAATGAGCAGTTCTTC. Translated: CSASRDDLYNEQFF.

At least ten counts were recorded for this clonotype. The chain couples TRBV12-5 to TRBJ2-1; D might be TRBD1 (6 bases). The CDR3 length is 12 residues. Trimming cost V 2 bases and J 12 bases, with 11 bases left between them. Germline V CDR1 and CDR2: LGHNT, FRNRAP. CDR3 bases: TGTGCTAGTGGTTTGAACAGGGATCGGCAGTTCTTC. This codes for CASGLNRDRQFF.

This clonotype was counted many times. The chain carries TRBV5-4 and TRBJ2-1; no clear D gene. Germline assignment: CDR1 SGHNT and CDR2 YYREEE (reference sequence). This CDR3 spans 15 amino acids. V lost 1 base, J lost 0 bases, and 8 bases lay in between. This CDR3 is CASSLWTSSYNEQFF. The CDR3 nucleotides are TGTGCCAGCAGCTTGTGGACGAGCTCCTACAATGAGCAGTTCTTC. The full variable domain, rest sourced from reference TRBV5-4 and TRBJ2-1, is ETGVTQSPTHLIKTRGQQVTLRCSSQSGHNTVSWYQQALGQGPQFIFQYYREEENGRGNFPPRFSGLQFPNYSSELNVNALELDDSALYLCASSLWTSSYNEQFFGPGTRLTVL.

This clonotype was counted only a few times. The chain has TRBV10-3 and TRBJ2-3; maybe TRBD2 (6 bases). There are 13 residues in the CDR3. Germline V gene sequence: CDR1 ENHRY, CDR2 SYGVKD. The ends were cut back, 6 bases at V and 8 bases at J, with 15 bases in the middle. The CDR3 region has the DNA TGTGCCATCAGGGATAGCGGAAGGGGTACGCAGTATTTT. Its translation is CAIRDSGRGTQYF.

This clonotype showed up just a few times. The chain carries TRBV6-1 and TRBJ1-2; perhaps TRBD1 as D (5 bases). Between the trimmed V and J ends, which lost 1 base and 7 bases, there was a span of 13 bases. The CDR3 has 14 residues. Germline-derived CDR1 and CDR2 are MNHNS and SASEGT. CDR3 sequence (DNA): TGTGCCAGCAGTGAAGACAGGATTTCCTTTGGCTACACCTTC. Translating it yields CASSEDRISFGYTF.

This clonotype was seen many times. The chain joins TRBV25-1 to TRBJ2-3, with a tentative D call TRBD1 (6 bases). This CDR3 is 16 amino acids long. Germline CDR1 MGHDK, CDR2 SYGVNS. Trimming took off 4 bases at V and 6 bases at J, with 20 bases between the two ends. The CDR3 reads CASSGVSGTTWDTQYF. CDR3 bases: TGTGCCAGCAGTGGGGTTTCCGGGACAACCTGGGATACGCAGTATTTT. Full variable domain (rest looked up from reference TRBV25-1 and TRBJ2-3): EADIYQTPRYLVIGTGKKITLECSQTMGHDKMYWYQQDPGMELHLIHYSYGVNSTEKGDLSSESTVSRIRTEHFPLTLESARPSHTSQYLCASSGVSGTTWDTQYFGPGTRLTVL.

Ten or more counts support this clonotype. The V call is TRBV29-1, the J call TRBJ2-2; D perhaps matches TRBD1 (6 bases). Germline lookup yields CDR1 SQVTM and CDR2 ANQGSEA. The CDR3 runs to 14 residues. The ends were cut back, 7 bases at V and 0 bases at J, with 12 bases in the middle. This chain's CDR3 is CSASRGSNTGELFF. For the CDR3, the DNA is TGCAGCGCTAGCAGGGGTTCGAACACCGGGGAGCTGTTTTTT.

This clonotype came up many times. V is TRBV20-1 and J is TRBJ2-1, with 13 bases matching TRBD2. CDR1 is DFQATT, CDR2 SNEGSKA, per germline (reference sequence). Germline trimming cut 6 bases from V and 0 bases from J; bases unmatched to any gene: 8. The CDR3 is made up of 17 amino acids. CDR3 nucleotides: TGCAGTGCGCTACTAGCGGGAGGGCCCTACTCCTACAATGAGCAGTTCTTC. Its protein is CSALLAGGPYSYNEQFF.

This clonotype showed up just a few times. The genes are TRBV5-1 and TRBJ2-3; 8 bases are a match to TRBD1. Trimming removed 4 bases from V and 0 bases from J; junction bases left unmatched: 4. Per the germline V gene, CDR1 is SGHRS and CDR2 is YFSETQ. CDR3 length: 15 amino acids. The CDR3 coding sequence is TGCGCCAGCAGCGGACAGGGCCTTAGCACAGATACGCAGTATTTT. It specifies CASSGQGLSTDTQYF.

For this clonotype: A much larger clonotype is one base distant, so this may be a read error. The CDR3 reads CASGMVGLQETQYF. CDR3 in DNA: TGTGCCAGTGGTATGGTGGGTCTTCAAGAGACCCAGTACTTC. The gene calls are TRBV19 and TRBJ2-5; D gene uncertain. The germline CDR1 and CDR2 sequences are LNHDA and SQIVND (reference sequence). The CDR3 extends over 14 amino acids. The variable domain in full, with the rest retrieved from reference TRBV19 and TRBJ2-5, is DGGITQSPKYLFRKEGQNVTLSCEQNLNHDAMYWYRQDPGQGLRLIYYSQIVNDFQKGDIAEGYSVSREKKESFPLTVTSAQKNPTAFYLCASGMVGLQETQYFGPGTRLLVL.

This CDR3 is CASSLLASGRNRETQYF. The CDR3 bases are TGTGCCAGCAGTTTATTGGCTAGCGGGAGGAATAGGGAGACCCAGTACTTC. This chain joins TRBV28 and TRBJ2-5; 11 bases match TRBD2. Germline V CDR1 and CDR2: MDHEN, SYDVKM. V gave up 1 base and J gave up 5 bases; unmatched junction bases: 9. The CDR3 has 17 amino acids.

V is TRBV27 and J is TRBJ1-3; D is uncertain. Trimming pared 3 bases from V and 0 bases from J, leaving 9 bases between. The germline CDR1 and CDR2 sequences are MNHEY and SMNVEV (reference sequence). The CDR3 covers 15 residues. The chain's CDR3 is CASSLVDSSGNTIYF. DNA of the CDR3: TGTGCCAGCAGTTTGGTTGATAGCTCTGGAAACACCATATATTTT.

This clonotype has at least ten counts. The chain uses TRBV12-3 or TRBV12-4 and TRBJ2-3; the D is unclear. V was pared by 1 base and J by 1 base, with 3 bases between. The CDR3 loop spans 13 amino acids. CDR3 protein: CASSLGRTDTQYF. Here the CDR3 DNA reads TGTGCCAGCAGTTTAGGCCGCACAGATACGCAGTATTTT.

The genes are TRBV28 and TRBJ1-5; D remains ambiguous. V was cut by 5 bases and J by 0 bases, with 8 bases left in between. CDR1 is MDHEN and CDR2 is SYDVKM in the germline V gene. The CDR3 length is 14 residues. CDR3 in DNA: TGTGCCAGCAGTAGGGCCCCTAGCAATCAGCCCCAGCATTTT. It specifies CASSRAPSNQPQHF.

This clonotype was counted only a few times. The chain joins TRBV4-2 to TRBJ1-6; 7 bases are a match to TRBD1. Germline trimming cut 0 bases from V and 8 bases from J; bases unmatched to any gene: 10. The germline CDR1 and CDR2 sequences are LGHNA and YNFKEQ. CDR3 length equals 17 residues. The CDR3 spells CASSQEGQANGYSPLHF. In DNA, the CDR3 is TGTGCCAGCAGCCAAGAAGGACAGGCCAATGGGTATTCACCCCTCCACTTT.

Ten or more counts support this clonotype. The V gene is TRBV28, the J gene TRBJ2-3, with 12 bases fitting TRBD2. Trimming at V came to 7 bases and at J to 6 bases, leaving 11 bases not matched to a gene. Germline CDR1 is MDHEN and CDR2 is SYDVKM. The CDR3 is 16 amino acids. For the CDR3, the DNA is TGTGCCAGCATTCCCCTAGCGGGAGGGGGGAAGGATACGCAGTATTTT. This encodes CASIPLAGGGKDTQYF.

This clonotype has ten or more counts. The gene calls are TRBV28 and TRBJ1-5; D might be TRBD1 (5 bases). The CDR3 consists of 16 residues. The V gene lost 6 bases and the J gene lost 9 bases, with 24 bases spanning the gap. Germline V gene sequence: CDR1 MDHEN, CDR2 SYDVKM. The CDR3 bases are TGTGCCAGCAGCTCGGGGAACCGGGGCCATGGGCGGCCCCAGCATTTT. Translated, it gives CASSSGNRGHGRPQHF.

This clonotype was counted many times. The rearrangement uses TRBV29-1 and TRBJ1-3, with TRBD1 matching over 9 bases. The CDR3 is 14 amino acids. Germline CDR1 reads SQVTM; CDR2 reads ANQGSEA. The trim removed 4 bases at V and 2 bases at J, leaving 3 bases unmatched. The CDR3: CSVGRDRAGNTIYF. The CDR3 region has the DNA TGCAGCGTTGGGAGGGACAGGGCTGGAAACACCATATATTTT.

This clonotype showed up many times. The gene calls are TRBV5-1 and TRBJ2-2; 8 bases are a match to TRBD1. The germline gives CDR1 SGHRS, CDR2 YFSETQ. The V segment lost 4 bases and the J segment 0 bases; nucleotides outside the gene matches: 11. This CDR3 has 18 residues. The CDR3: CASSRLPRTGSNTGELFF. DNA for the CDR3: TGCGCCAGCAGCCGACTTCCCAGGACAGGGTCGAACACCGGGGAGCTGTTTTTT.

The V call is TRBV28, the J call TRBJ1-5; the match to TRBD1 covers 12 bases. CDR1 MDHEN and CDR2 SYDVKM come from the germline V gene. The J segment lost 7 bases and the V segment lost 6 bases, leaving 10 bases of the junction unmatched. CDR3 size: 16 residues. The CDR3 here is CASRGDRGPLGQPQHF. CDR3 DNA: TGTGCCAGCAGGGGGGACAGGGGGCCTCTAGGGCAGCCCCAGCATTTT. The full variable domain, completed using reference TRBV28 and TRBJ1-5, is DVKVTQSSRYLVKRTGEKVFLECVQDMDHENMFWYRQDPGLGLRLIYFSYDVKMKEKGDIPEGYSVSREKKERFSLILESASTNQTSMYLCASRGDRGPLGQPQHFGDGTRLSIL.

This clonotype appeared a few times. This CDR3 reads CASGEARQPQHF. Here the CDR3 DNA reads TGTGCCAGCGGAGAGGCACGCCAGCCCCAGCATTTT. The V gene is TRBV19, the J gene TRBJ1-5; D call uncertain. With 9 bases removed from V and 7 bases from J, the gap between germline ends came to 13 bases. Germline V gene lookup returns CDR1 LNHDA and CDR2 SQIVND (reference sequence). This CDR3 has 12 residues.

This clonotype has a count of ten or more. The CDR3 is CSAEGLAGGWAQYF. CDR3 DNA: TGCAGTGCCGAGGGACTAGCGGGAGGTTGGGCCCAGTACTTC. The chain combines TRBV20-1 with TRBJ2-5, with 15 positions matching TRBD2. J lost 9 bases, V lost 6 bases, and 8 bases had no gene match. The length of the CDR3 is 14 residues. Per the germline V gene, CDR1 is DFQATT and CDR2 is SNEGSKA (reference sequence).

This clonotype was detected many times. The V and J genes are TRBV7-9 and TRBJ2-1; TRBD2 matches 8 bases. The ends lost 6 bases at V and 0 bases at J; junction bases unmatched: 7. The germline gives CDR1 SEHNR, CDR2 FQNEAQ (reference sequence). This CDR3 has 16 amino acids. CDR3 coding DNA: TGTGCCAGCAGTTTTCGGGAGGGCCACTCCTACAATGAGCAGTTCTTC. Encoded protein: CASSFREGHSYNEQFF.

This clonotype was seen many times. The CDR3 sequence: CASSYSSGRFSTDTQYF. CDR3 nucleotides: TGTGCCAGCAGTTACTCGAGCGGGAGGTTTAGCACAGATACGCAGTATTTT. J is TRBJ2-3 and V is TRBV6-5; 9 nucleotides align to TRBD2. This CDR3 is 17 amino acids long. J lost 0 bases, V lost 0 bases, and 4 bases had no gene match. Germline V lookup: CDR1 MNHEY, CDR2 SVGAGI.

The chain is built from TRBV20-1 and TRBJ2-3; D is ambiguous. Looked up from germline, CDR1 is DFQATT and CDR2 is SNEGSKA (reference sequence). The CDR3 is 14 amino acids. Trimming took 5 bases from V and 3 from J, leaving 15 bases between them. CDR3 in amino acids: CSAPLPVRTDTQYF. CDR3 bases: TGCAGTGCTCCACTTCCGGTGCGTACAGATACGCAGTATTTT.

The chain links TRBV27 to TRBJ1-1; 7 bases line up with TRBD1. Germline assignment: CDR1 MNHEY and CDR2 SMNVEV (reference sequence). The ends lost 5 bases at V and 3 bases at J; junction bases unmatched: 3. CDR3 length: 13 amino acids. The CDR3, as DNA: TGTGCCAGCAGTCCTCAGGGGGACACTGAAGCTTTCTTT. The encoded protein is CASSPQGDTEAFF.

In regard to this clonotype: This may be a read error, as it is one base from a much larger clone. V usage is TRBV5-4 and J usage is TRBJ2-1, with D possibly TRBD2 on 6 matching bases. CDR1 is SGHNT and CDR2 is YYREEE in the germline V gene (reference sequence). The CDR3 totals 16 residues. This CDR3 reads CASSRSAGGTYNEHFF. Here the CDR3 DNA reads TGTGCCAGCAGCCGAAGTGCCGGCGGGACGTACAATGAGCACTTCTTC.

In its sample, this clonotype was seen many times. The rearrangement joins TRBV20-1 to TRBJ2-7; 8 bases are shared with TRBD2. The CDR3 sequence is 15 residues long. Germline lookup yields CDR1 DFQATT and CDR2 SNEGSKA (reference sequence). Trimming at V came to 2 bases and at J to 2 bases, leaving 8 bases not matched to a gene. The CDR3 DNA reads as TGCAGTGCTAGATCCCGGGTAGCGGGGACCTACGAGCAGTACTTC. It yields the protein CSARSRVAGTYEQYF.